One sample yielded the 12 T cell receptor beta chains listed below, sequenced in a study of vaccination effects on CD4 cells after COVID-19. Data came from immunoSEQ multiplex PCR; TCRdb stores just in-frame clones and leaves some out. The sample includes some 60,000 clones, around 73% of them seen just once. For these TCRs, the target antigens are not known. Subsequent to 10 days of culture, CD4+ T cells were isolated. Vaccine administered to participants consisted of two doses of either BNT162b2 or mRNA-1273. The material was CD4+ T cells from PBMCs cultured without peptide, obtained after COVID-19 vaccination. The receptors come from a human donor who received a COVID-19 vaccine.

The rearrangement links TRBV28 to TRBJ1-2; D gene ambiguous. Germline V gene lookup returns CDR1 MDHEN and CDR2 SYDVKM. The V end was cut by 1 base, the J end by 4 bases, with 13 bases between. The CDR3 runs 15 residues. In nucleotides, the CDR3 is TGTGCCAGCAGTTTATCCCTTGCCTTAGGCTATGGCTACACCTTC. As protein: CASSLSLALGYGYTF.

This chain uses TRBV6-1 with TRBJ1-1; TRBD1 aligns across 10 bases. Per germline, CDR1 MNHNS and CDR2 SASEGT. This CDR3 comprises 14 residues. Unmatched junction bases numbered 1, after V lost 3 bases and J lost 3 bases. The CDR3 loop reads CASSEDRGDTEAFF. CDR3 DNA sequence: TGTGCCAGCAGTGAGGACAGGGGGGACACTGAAGCTTTCTTT.

The rearrangement joins TRBV10-3 to TRBJ1-2; D might be TRBD1 (5 bases). CDR1 ENHRY and CDR2 SYGVKD come from the germline V gene. V was shortened by 3 bases and J by 4 bases, with 9 bases between the two germline ends. The CDR3 totals 13 residues. The DNA of the CDR3 is TGTGCCATCAGTGAAGGGACGGCCTATGGCTACACCTTC. Amino acid sequence: CAISEGTAYGYTF.

V is TRBV6-5 and J is TRBJ2-1, with D possibly TRBD2 on 6 matching bases. This CDR3 has 14 amino acids. Trimming shortened V by 8 bases and J by 7 bases, and 18 bases separated the two germline ends. The germline V gene has CDR1 MNHEY and CDR2 SVGAGI. The CDR3 protein is CASWGLLALNEQFF. The CDR3 nucleotides read TGTGCCAGCTGGGGCCTCCTAGCGTTGAATGAGCAGTTCTTC.

The chain links TRBV4-1 to TRBJ2-5, with 9 bases that match TRBD2. Germline CDR1 MGHRA, CDR2 YSYEKL. CDR3 length: 17 amino acids. Trimming removed 0 bases from V and 5 bases from J; junction bases left unmatched: 10. CDR3 amino acids: CASSQDGGGGAAETQYF. DNA of the CDR3: TGCGCCAGCAGCCAAGATGGGGGCGGGGGGGCCGCGGAGACCCAGTACTTC.

V is TRBV19 and J is TRBJ1-5, with 7 bases identical to TRBD1. J lost 1 base, V lost 4 bases, and 1 base had no gene match. There are 14 residues in the CDR3. Germline CDR1 reads LNHDA; CDR2 reads SQIVND (reference sequence). The CDR3 bases are TGTGCCAGTAGTACGACAGGGAGCAATCAGCCCCAGCATTTT. Translated: CASSTTGSNQPQHF. Drawing the rest from reference TRBV19 and TRBJ1-5, the complete variable domain is DGGITQSPKYLFRKEGQNVTLSCEQNLNHDAMYWYRQDPGQGLRLIYYSQIVNDFQKGDIAEGYSVSREKKESFPLTVTSAQKNPTAFYLCASSTTGSNQPQHFGDGTRLSIL.

The rearrangement joins TRBV19 to TRBJ2-4; 10 positions agree with TRBD2. The germline CDR1 and CDR2 sequences are LNHDA and SQIVND (reference sequence). This CDR3 region has 16 residues. After removal of 5 bases from V and 1 base from J, the junction contained 5 bases not matched to a gene. The CDR3 coding sequence is TGTGCCAGTAGTCCTCCAGCGGGAGGGGCCAAAAACATTCAGTACTTC. It yields the protein CASSPPAGGAKNIQYF.

The chain recombines TRBV28 with TRBJ2-7, with D perhaps matching TRBD1 (6 bases). This CDR3 is 15 amino acids long. V shed 6 bases and J shed 0 bases, with 15 bases lying between them. Germline V gene data show CDR1 as MDHEN and CDR2 as SYDVKM. The CDR3 DNA is TGTGCCAGCAGCCCTGTTACAGGGAACTCCTACGAGCAGTACTTC. The encoded protein is CASSPVTGNSYEQYF.

V usage is TRBV7-9 and J usage is TRBJ1-2; 9 positions match TRBD1. With V trimmed by 3 bases and J by 8 bases, 4 bases remained unmatched. The CDR3 sequence is 13 residues long. Germline V lookup: CDR1 SEHNR, CDR2 FQNEAQ (reference sequence). DNA of the CDR3: TGTGCCAGCAGCTTGGGGACAGGGCAAGGCTACACCTTC. Protein: CASSLGTGQGYTF.

V gene TRBV12-3 or TRBV12-4 combines with J gene TRBJ1-2, with D tentatively TRBD1 (6 bases). V gave up 3 bases and J gave up 6 bases, with 11 bases separating them. The CDR3 extends over 13 amino acids. The CDR3 region has the DNA TGTGCCAGCAGTTTGGGCAGGGGAGATGGCTACACCTTC. It encodes CASSLGRGDGYTF.

This chain uses TRBV2 with TRBJ2-1, with 10 bases fitting TRBD2. The ends lost 3 bases at V and 7 bases at J; junction bases unmatched: 6. The CDR3 sequence is 15 residues long. CDR1 SNHLY and CDR2 FYNNEI come from the germline V gene. CDR3 bases: TGTGCCAGCAGTGATGAGGGACTAGCGTTTAATGAGCAGTTCTTC. This gives the protein CASSDEGLAFNEQFF.

The chain combines TRBV29-1 with TRBJ2-2; D uncertain. CDR1 and CDR2 from the germline V gene are SQVTM and ANQGSEA. The CDR3 sequence is 12 residues long. Trimming took off 7 bases at V and 8 bases at J, with 14 bases between the two ends. Written as DNA, the CDR3 is TGCAGCGGCACGGAAGGGTATGGGGAGCTGTTTTTT. Residues: CSGTEGYGELFF.